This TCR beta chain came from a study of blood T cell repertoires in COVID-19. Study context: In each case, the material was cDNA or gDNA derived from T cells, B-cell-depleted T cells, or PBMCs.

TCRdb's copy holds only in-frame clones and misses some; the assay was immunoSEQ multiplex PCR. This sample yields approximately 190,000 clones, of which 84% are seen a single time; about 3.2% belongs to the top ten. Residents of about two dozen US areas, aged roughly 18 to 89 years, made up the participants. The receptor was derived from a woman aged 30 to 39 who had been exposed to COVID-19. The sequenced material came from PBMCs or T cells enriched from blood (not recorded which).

The CDR3 DNA reads as TGTGCCAGCAGCTTTTTCAGGGAAGGCCTCTCCTACGAGCAGTACTTC. It specifies CASSFFREGLSYEQYF. The rearrangement uses TRBV7-9 and TRBJ2-7; maybe TRBD1 (5 bases). The CDR3 contains 16 residues. Germline V gives CDR1 SEHNR, CDR2 FQNEAQ (reference sequence). The V end lost 3 bases, the J end lost 0 bases, and 15 bases lay between the germline ends.